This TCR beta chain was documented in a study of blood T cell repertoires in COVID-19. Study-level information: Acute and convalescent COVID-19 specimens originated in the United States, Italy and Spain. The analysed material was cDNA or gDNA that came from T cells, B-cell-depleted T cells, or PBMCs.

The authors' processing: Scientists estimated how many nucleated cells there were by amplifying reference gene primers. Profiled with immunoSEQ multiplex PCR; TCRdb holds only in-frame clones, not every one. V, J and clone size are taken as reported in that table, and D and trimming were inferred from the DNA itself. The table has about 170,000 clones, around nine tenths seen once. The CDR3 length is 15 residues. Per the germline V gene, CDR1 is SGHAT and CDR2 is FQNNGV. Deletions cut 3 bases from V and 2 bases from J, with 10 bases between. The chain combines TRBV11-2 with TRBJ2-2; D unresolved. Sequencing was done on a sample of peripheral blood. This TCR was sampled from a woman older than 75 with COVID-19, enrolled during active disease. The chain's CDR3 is CASSLGTFNTGELFF. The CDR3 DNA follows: TGTGCCAGCAGCTTGGGCACCTTTAACACCGGGGAGCTGTTTTTT.